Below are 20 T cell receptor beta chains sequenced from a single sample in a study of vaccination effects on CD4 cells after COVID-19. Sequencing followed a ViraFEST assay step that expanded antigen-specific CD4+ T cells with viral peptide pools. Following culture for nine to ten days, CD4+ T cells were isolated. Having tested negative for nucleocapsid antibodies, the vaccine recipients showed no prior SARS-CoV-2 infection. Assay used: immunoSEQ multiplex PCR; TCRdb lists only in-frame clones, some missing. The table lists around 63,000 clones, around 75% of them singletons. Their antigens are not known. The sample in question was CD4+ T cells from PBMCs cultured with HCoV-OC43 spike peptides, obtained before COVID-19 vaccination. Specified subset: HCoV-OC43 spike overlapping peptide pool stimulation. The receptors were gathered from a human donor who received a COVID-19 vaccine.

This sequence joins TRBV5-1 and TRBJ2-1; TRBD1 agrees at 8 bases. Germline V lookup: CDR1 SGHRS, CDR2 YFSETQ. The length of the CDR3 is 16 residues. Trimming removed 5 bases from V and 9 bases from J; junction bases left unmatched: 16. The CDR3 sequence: CASRLWPGTGITEQFF. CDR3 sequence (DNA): TGCGCCAGCAGATTATGGCCCGGGACAGGAATAACTGAGCAGTTCTTC.

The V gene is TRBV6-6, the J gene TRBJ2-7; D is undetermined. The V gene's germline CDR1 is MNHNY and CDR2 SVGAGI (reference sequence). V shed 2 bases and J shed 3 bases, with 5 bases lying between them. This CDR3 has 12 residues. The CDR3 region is CASSYDGYEQYV. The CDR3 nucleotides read TGTGCCAGCAGTTACGACGGCTACGAGCAGTACGTC.

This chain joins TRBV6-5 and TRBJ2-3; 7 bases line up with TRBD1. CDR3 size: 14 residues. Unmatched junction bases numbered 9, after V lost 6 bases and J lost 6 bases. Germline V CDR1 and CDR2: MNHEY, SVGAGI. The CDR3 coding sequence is TGTGCCAGCAGGCCGGGACAGCCCAAGGATACGCAGTATTTT. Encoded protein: CASRPGQPKDTQYF.

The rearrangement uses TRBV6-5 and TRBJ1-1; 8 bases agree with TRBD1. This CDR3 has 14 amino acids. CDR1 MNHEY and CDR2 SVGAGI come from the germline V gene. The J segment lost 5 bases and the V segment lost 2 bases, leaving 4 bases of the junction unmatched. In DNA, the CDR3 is TGTGCCAGCAGTTACGCCAGGACAGGGACTGAAGCTTTCTTT. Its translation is CASSYARTGTEAFF.

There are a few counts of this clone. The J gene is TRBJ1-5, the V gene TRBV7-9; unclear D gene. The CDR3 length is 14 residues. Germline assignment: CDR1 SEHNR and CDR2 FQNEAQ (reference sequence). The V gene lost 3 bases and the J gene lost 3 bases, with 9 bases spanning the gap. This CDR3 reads CASSFRGNNQPQHF. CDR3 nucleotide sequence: TGTGCCAGCAGCTTTCGAGGGAACAATCAGCCCCAGCATTTT.

CDR3 in DNA: TGTGCCAGCAGCAAAATGTGGGCAGGGGTAAGCGAAAAACTGTTTTTT. It encodes CASSKMWAGVSEKLFF. The gene calls are TRBV21-1 and TRBJ1-4; no check of the table's D call, TRBD1, against the DNA was made. TRBV21-1 is marked as a pseudogene. This CDR3 is built from 16 residues.

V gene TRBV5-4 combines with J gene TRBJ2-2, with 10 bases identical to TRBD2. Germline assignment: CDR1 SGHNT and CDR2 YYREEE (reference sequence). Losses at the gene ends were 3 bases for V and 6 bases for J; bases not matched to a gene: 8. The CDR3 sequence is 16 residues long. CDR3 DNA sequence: TGTGCCAGCAGCTCTAGCGGGGGCCTTCCGGCCGGGGAGCTGTTTTTT. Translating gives CASSSSGGLPAGELFF.

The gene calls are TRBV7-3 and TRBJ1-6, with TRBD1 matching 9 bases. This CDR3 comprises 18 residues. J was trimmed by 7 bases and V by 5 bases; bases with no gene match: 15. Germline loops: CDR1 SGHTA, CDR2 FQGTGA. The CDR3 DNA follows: TGTGCCAGCAGCCACTTACACAGGGGGCTGGATTTGAATTCACCCCTCCACTTT. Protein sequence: CASSHLHRGLDLNSPLHF.

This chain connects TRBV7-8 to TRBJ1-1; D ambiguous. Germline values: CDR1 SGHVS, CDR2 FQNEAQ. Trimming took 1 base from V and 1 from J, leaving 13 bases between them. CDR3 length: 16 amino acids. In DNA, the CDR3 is TGTGCCAGCAGCTTAGGCTCGGGGAAGGGGAACACTGAAGCTTTCTTT. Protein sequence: CASSLGSGKGNTEAFF.

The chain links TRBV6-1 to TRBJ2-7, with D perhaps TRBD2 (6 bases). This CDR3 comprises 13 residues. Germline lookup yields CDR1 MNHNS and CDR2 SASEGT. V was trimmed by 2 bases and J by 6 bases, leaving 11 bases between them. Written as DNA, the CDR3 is TGTGCCAGCAGTGAATCGGAGGGGCTCGAGCAGTACGTC. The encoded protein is CASSESEGLEQYV.

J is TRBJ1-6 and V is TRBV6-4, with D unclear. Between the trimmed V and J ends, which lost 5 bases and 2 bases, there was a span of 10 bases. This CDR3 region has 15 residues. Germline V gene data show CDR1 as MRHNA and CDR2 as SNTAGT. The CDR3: CASSPSVTYNSPLHF. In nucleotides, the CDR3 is TGTGCCAGCAGTCCCTCGGTTACCTATAATTCACCCCTCCACTTT.

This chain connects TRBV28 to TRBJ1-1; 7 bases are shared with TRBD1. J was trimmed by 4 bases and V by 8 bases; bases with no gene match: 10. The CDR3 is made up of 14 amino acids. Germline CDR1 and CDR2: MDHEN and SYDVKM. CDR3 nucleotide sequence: TGTGCCAGCCAGGGACAGACGTGGGTCACTGAAGCTTTCTTT. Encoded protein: CASQGQTWVTEAFF.

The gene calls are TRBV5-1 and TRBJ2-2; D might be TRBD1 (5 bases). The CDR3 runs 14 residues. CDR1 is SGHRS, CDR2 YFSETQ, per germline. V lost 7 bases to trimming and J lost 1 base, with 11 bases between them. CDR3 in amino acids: CASVETVNTGELFF. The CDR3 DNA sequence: TGCGCCAGCGTTGAGACAGTGAACACCGGGGAGCTGTTTTTT.

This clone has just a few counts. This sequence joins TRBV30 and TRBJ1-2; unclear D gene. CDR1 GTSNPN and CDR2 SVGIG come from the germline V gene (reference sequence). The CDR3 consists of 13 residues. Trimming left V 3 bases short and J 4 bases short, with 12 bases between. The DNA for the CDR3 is TGTGCCTGGAGCGGGGATTCGGGCTATGGCTACACCTTC. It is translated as CAWSGDSGYGYTF.

In DNA form, the CDR3 reads TGCGCCAGCGGACGGGACAGAGGAAACACCATATATTTT. Encoded protein: CASGRDRGNTIYF. The chain couples TRBV5-1 to TRBJ1-3, with 7 bases matching TRBD1. The length of the CDR3 is 13 residues. With V trimmed by 7 bases and J by 4 bases, 5 bases remained unmatched. Germline CDR1 SGHRS, CDR2 YFSETQ.

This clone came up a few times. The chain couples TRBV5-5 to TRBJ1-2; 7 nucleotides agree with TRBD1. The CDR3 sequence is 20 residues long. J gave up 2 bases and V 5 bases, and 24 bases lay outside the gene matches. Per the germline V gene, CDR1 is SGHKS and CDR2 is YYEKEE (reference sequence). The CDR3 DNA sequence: TGTGCCAGCAGGCAAGTGCGCCTTGACCGCGGACAGGTCAGAAACTATGGCTACACCTTC. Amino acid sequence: CASRQVRLDRGQVRNYGYTF.

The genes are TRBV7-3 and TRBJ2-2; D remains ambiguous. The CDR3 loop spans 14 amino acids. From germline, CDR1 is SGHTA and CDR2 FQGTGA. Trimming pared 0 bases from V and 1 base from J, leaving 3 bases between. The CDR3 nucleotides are TGTGCCAGCAGCTTAACCAGGAACACCGGGGAGCTGTTTTTT. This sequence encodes CASSLTRNTGELFF.

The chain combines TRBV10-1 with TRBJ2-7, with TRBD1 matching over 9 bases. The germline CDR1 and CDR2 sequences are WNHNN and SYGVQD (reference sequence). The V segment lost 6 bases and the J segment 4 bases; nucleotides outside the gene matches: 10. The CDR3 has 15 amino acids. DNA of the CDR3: TGCGCCAGCAGCGACGGGACAGGGCCAGCTTACGAGCAGTACGTC. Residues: CASSDGTGPAYEQYV.

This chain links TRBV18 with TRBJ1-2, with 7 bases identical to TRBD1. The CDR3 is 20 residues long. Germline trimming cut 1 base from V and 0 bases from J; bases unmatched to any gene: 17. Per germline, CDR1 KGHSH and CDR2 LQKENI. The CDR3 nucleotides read TGTGCCAGCTCACCACGTTCTGTTATTTCGGGACAGAGAACTAACTATGGCTACACCTTC. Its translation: CASSPRSVISGQRTNYGYTF.

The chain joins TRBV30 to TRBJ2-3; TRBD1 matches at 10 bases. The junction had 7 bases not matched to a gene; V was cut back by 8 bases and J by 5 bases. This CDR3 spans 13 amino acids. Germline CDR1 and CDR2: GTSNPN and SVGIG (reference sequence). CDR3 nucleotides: TGTGCCGGCAGACAGGGGGCTGTAGATACGCAGTATTTT. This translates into CAGRQGAVDTQYF.